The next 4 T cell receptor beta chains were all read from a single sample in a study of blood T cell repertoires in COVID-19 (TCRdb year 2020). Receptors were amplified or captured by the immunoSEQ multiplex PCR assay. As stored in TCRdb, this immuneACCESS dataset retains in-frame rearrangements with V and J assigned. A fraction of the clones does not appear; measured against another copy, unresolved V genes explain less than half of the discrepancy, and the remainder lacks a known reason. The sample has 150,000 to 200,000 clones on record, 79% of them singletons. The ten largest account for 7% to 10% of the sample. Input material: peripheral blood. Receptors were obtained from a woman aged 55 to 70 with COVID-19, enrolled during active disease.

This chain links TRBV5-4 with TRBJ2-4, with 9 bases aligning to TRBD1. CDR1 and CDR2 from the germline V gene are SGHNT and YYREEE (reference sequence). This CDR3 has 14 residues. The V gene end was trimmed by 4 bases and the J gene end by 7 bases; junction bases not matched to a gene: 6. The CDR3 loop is CASSPGQGVNIQYF. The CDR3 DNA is TGTGCCAGCAGCCCGGGACAGGGAGTCAACATTCAGTACTTC.

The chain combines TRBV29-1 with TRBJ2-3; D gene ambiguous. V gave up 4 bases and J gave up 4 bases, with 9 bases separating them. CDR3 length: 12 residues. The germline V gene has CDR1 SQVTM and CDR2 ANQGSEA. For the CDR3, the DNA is TGCAGCGTTGGGCCCCGGGCAGATACGCAGTATTTT. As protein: CSVGPRADTQYF.

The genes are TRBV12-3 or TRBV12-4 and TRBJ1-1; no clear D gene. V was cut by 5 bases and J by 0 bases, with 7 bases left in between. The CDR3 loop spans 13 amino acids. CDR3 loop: CASSPSLNTEAFF. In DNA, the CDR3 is TGTGCCAGCAGTCCTAGCCTGAACACTGAAGCTTTCTTT.

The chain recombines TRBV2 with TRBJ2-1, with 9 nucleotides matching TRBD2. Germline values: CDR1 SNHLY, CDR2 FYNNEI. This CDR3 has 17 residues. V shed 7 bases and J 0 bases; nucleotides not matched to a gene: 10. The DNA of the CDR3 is TGTGCCAGCACGATCAACCCAGCGGGAGGCTCCTACAATGAGCAGTTCTTC. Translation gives CASTINPAGGSYNEQFF.